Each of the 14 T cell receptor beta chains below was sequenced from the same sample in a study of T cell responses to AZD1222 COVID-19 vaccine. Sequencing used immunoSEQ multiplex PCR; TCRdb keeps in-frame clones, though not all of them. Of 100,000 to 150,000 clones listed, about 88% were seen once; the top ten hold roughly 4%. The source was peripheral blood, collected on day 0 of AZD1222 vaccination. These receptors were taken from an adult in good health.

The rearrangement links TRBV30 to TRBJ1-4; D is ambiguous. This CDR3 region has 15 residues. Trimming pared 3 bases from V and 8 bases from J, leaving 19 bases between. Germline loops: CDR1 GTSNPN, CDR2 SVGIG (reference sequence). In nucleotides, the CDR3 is TGTGCCTGGAGAGGGCAGGTCAGTGGAGGAGAAAAACTGTTTTTT. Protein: CAWRGQVSGGEKLFF.

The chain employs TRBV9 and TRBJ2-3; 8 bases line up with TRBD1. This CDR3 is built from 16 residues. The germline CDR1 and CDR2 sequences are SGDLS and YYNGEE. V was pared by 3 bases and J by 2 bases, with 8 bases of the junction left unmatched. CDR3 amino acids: CASSATQGEDTDTQYF. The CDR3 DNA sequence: TGTGCCAGCAGCGCGACACAGGGGGAAGACACAGATACGCAGTATTTT.

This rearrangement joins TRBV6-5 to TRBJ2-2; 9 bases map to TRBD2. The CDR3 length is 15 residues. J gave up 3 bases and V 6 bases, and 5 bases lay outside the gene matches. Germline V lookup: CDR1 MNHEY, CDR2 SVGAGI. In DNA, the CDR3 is TGTGCCAGCAGGGTGGGACTAGCTCACACCGGGGAGCTGTTTTTT. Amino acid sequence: CASRVGLAHTGELFF.

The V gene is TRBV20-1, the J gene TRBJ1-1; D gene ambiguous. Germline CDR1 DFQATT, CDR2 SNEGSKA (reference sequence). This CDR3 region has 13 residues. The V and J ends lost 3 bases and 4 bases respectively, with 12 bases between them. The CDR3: CSASTDHSTEAFF. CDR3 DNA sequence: TGCAGTGCTAGTACGGACCATAGCACTGAAGCTTTCTTT.

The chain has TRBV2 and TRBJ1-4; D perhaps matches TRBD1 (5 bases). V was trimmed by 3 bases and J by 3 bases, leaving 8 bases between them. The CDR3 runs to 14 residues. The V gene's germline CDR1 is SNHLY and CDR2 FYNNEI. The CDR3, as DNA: TGTGCCAGCAGTGAGGGGACCTCTAATGAAAAACTGTTTTTT. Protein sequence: CASSEGTSNEKLFF.

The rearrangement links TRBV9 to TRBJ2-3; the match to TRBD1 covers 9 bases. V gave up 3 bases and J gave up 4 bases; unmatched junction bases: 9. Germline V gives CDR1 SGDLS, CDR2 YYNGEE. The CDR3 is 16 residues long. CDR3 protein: CASSAMGTGTPDTQYF. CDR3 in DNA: TGTGCCAGCAGCGCGATGGGGACAGGGACGCCAGATACGCAGTATTTT.

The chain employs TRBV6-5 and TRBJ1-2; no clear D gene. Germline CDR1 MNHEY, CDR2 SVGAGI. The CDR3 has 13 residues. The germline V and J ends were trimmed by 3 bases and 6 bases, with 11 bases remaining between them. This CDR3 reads CASSYRPSDGYTF. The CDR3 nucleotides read TGTGCCAGCAGTTATAGACCGAGTGATGGCTACACCTTC.

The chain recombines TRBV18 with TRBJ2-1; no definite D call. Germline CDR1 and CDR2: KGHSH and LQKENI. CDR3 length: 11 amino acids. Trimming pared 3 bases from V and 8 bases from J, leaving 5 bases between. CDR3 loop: CASSPGYEQFF. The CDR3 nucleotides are TGTGCCAGCTCACCCGGTTATGAGCAGTTCTTC. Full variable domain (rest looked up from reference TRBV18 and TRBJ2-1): NAGVMQNPRHLVRRRGQEARLRCSPMKGHSHVYWYRQLPEEGLKFMVYLQKENIIDESGMPKERFSAEFPKEGPSILRIQQVVRGDSAAYFCASSPGYEQFFGPGTRLTVL.

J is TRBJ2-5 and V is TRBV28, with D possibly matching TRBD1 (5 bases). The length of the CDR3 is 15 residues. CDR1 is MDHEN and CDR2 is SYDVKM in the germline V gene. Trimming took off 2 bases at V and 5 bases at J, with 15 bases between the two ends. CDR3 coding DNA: TGTGCCAGCAGTTTACCGCAGGGTACTATGGAGACCCAGTACTTC. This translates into CASSLPQGTMETQYF. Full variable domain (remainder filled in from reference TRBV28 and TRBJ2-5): DVKVTQSSRYLVKRTGEKVFLECVQDMDHENMFWYRQDPGLGLRLIYFSYDVKMKEKGDIPEGYSVSREKKERFSLILESASTNQTSMYLCASSLPQGTMETQYFGPGTRLLVL.

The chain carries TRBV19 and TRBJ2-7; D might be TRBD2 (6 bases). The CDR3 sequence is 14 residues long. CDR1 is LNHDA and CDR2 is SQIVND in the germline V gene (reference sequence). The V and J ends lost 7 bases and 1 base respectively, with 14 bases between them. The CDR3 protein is CASKSGGNSYEQYF. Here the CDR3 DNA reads TGTGCCAGTAAGAGCGGAGGGAATTCCTACGAGCAGTACTTC.

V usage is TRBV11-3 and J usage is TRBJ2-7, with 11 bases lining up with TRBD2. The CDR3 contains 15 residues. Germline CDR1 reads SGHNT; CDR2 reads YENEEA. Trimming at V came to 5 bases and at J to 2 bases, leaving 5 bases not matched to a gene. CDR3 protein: CASSPGLAATYEQYF. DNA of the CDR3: TGTGCCAGCAGCCCGGGACTAGCGGCCACCTACGAGCAGTACTTC.

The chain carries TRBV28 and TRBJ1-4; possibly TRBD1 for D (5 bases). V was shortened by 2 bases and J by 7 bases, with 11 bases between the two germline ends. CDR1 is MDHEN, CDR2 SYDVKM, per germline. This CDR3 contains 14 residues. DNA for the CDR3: TGTGCCAGCAGTTTAGGCCAGGGTGGTGAAAAACTGTTTTTT. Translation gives CASSLGQGGEKLFF.

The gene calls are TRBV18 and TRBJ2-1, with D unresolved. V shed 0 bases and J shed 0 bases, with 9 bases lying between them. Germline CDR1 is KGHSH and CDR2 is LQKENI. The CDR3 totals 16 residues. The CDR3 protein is CASSPPSVGSYNEQFF. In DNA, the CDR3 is TGTGCCAGCTCACCACCCAGCGTCGGCTCCTACAATGAGCAGTTCTTC.

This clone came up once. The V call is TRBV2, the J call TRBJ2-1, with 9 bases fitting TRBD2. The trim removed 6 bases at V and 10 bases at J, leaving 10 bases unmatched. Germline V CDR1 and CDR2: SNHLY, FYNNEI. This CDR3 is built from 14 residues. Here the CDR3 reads CASRRTSAAREQFF. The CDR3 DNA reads TGTGCCAGCAGGCGGACTAGCGCCGCGAGGGAGCAGTTCTTC.